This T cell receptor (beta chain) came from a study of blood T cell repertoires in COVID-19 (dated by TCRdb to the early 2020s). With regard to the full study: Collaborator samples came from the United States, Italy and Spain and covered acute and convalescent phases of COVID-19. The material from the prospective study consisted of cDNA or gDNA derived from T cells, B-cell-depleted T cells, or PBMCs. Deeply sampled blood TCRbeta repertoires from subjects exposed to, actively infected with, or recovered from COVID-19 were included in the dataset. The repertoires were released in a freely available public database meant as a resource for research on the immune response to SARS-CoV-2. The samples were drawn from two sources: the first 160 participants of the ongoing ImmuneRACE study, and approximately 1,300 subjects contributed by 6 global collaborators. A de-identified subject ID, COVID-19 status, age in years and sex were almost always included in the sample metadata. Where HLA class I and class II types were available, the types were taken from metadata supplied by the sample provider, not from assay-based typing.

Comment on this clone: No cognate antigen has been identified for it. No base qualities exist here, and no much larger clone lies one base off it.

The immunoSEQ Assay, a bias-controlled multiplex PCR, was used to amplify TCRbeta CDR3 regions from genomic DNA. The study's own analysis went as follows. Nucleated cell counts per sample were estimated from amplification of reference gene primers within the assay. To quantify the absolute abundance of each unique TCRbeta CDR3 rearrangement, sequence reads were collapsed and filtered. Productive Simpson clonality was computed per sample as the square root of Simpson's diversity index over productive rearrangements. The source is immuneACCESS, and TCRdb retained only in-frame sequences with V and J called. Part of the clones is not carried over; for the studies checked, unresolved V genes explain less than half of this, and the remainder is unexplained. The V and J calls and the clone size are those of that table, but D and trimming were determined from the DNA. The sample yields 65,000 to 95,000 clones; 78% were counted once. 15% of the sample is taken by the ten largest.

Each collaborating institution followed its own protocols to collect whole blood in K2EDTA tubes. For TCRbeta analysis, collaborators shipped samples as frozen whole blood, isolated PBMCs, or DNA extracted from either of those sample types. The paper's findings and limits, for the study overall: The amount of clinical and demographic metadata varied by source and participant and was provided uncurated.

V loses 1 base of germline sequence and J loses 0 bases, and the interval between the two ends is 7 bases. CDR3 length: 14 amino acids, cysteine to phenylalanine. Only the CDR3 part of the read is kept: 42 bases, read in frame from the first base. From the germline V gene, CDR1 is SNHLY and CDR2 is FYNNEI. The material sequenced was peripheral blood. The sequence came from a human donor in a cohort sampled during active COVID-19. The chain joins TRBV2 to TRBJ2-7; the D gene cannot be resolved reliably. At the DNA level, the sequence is TGTGCCAGCAGTGAAGGCAGATACTCCTACGAGCAGTACTTC. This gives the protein CASSEGRYSYEQYF.